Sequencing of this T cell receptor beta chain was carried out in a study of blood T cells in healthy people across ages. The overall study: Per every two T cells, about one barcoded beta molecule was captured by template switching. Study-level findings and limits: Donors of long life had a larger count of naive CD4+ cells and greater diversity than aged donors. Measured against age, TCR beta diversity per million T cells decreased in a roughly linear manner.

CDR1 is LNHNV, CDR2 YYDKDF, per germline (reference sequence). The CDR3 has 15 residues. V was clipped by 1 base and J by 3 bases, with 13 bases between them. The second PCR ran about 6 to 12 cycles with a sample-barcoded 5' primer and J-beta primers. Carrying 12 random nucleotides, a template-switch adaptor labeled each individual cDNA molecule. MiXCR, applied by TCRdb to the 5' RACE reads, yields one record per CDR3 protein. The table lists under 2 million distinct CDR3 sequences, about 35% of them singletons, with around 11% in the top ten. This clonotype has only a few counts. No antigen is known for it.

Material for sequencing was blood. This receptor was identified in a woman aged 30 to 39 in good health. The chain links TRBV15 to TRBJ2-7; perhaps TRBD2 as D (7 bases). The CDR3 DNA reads TGTGCCACCAGCAGAGTTCGAGGGGGGGGCTACGAGCAGTACTTC. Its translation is CATSRVRGGGYEQYF. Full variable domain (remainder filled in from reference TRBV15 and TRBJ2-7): DAMVIQNPRYQVTQFGKPVTLSCSQTLNHNVMYWYQQKSSQAPKLLFHYYDKDFNNEADTPDNFQSRRPNTSFCFLDIRSPGLGDTAMYLCATSRVRGGGYEQYFGPGTRLTVT.